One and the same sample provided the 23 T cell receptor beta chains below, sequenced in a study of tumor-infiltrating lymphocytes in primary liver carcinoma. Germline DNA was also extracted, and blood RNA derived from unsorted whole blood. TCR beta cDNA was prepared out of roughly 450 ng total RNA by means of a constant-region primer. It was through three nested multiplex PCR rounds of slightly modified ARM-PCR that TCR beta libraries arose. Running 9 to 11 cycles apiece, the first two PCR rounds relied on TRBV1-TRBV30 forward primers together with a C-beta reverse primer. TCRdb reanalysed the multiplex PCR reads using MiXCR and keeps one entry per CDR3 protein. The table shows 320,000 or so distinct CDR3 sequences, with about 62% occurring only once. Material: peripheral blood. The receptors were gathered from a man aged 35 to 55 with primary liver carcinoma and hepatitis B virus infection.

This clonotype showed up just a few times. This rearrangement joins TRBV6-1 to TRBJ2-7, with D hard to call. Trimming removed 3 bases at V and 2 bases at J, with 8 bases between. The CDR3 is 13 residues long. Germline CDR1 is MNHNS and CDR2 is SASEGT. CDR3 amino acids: CASSDTPPYEQYF. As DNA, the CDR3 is TGTGCCAGCAGTGACACACCACCCTACGAGCAGTACTTC.

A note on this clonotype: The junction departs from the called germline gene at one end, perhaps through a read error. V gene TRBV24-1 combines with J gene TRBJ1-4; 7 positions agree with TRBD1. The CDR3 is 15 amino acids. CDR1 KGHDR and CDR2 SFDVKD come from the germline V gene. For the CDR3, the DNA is TGTGCCACCAGTGATCCAAGGGGGACAGATGAAAAACCGTTTTTT. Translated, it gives CATSDPRGTDEKPFF.

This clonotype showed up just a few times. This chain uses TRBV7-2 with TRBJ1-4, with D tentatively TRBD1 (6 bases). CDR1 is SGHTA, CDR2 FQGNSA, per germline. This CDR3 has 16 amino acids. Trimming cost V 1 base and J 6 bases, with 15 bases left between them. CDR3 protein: CASSLDRSRGHEKLFF. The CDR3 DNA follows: TGTGCCAGCAGCTTAGATAGGAGCAGGGGACATGAAAAACTGTTTTTT.

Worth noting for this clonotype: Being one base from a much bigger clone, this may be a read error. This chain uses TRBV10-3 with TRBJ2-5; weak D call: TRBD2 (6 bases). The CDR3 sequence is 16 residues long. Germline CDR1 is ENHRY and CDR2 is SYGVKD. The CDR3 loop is CVISGSRVSGGETQYF. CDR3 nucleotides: TGTGTCATCAGTGGTTCTAGGGTCTCCGGGGGAGAGACCCAGTACTTC.

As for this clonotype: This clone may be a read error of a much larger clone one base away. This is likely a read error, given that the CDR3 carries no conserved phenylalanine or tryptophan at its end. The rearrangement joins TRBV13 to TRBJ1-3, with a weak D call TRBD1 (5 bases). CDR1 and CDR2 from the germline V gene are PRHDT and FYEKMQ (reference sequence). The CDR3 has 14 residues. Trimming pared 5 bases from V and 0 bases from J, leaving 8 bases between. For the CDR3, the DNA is TGTGCCAGCAGCGCGACAGTCTCTGGAAACACCATATATTTG. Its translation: CASSATVSGNTIYL.

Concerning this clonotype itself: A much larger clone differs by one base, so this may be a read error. Written as DNA, the CDR3 is TGCGCCAGCAGTGATCGAGGCAGCCAGCGAGAGACCCAGTACTTC. Protein: CASSDRGSQRETQYF. The gene calls are TRBV10-2 and TRBJ2-5; D call uncertain. In germline, CDR1 is WSHSY, CDR2 SAAADI. V was shortened by 3 bases and J by 4 bases, with 15 bases between the two germline ends. The CDR3 consists of 15 residues.

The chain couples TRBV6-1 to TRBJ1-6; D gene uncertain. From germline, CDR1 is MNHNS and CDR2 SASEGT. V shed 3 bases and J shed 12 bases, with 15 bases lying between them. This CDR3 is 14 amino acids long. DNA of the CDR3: TGTGCCAGCAGTGACCAGGCCGAAAATATACCCCTCCACTTT. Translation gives CASSDQAENIPLHF.

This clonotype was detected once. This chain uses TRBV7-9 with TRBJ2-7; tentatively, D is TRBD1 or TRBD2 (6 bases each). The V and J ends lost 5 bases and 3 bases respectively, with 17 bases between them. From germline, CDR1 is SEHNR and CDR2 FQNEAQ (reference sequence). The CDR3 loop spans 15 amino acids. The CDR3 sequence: CASSVGGYRDYEQYF. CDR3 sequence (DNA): TGTGCCAGCAGCGTGGGGGGCTACCGAGACTACGAGCAGTACTTC.

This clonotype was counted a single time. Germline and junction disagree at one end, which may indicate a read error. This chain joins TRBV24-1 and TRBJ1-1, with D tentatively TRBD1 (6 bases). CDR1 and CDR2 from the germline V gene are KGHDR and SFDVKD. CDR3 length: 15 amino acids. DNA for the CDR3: TGTGCCACCAATGGTGTGGGGGCGGAAAACACTGAAGCTCTCTTT. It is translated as CATNGVGAENTEALF.

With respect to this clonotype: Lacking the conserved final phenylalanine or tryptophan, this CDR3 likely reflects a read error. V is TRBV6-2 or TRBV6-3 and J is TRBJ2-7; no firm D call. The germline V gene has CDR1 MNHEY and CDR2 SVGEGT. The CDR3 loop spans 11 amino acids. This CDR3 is CASSYDYEQYL. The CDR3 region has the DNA TGTGCCAGTAGTTATGACTACGAGCAGTACTTA.

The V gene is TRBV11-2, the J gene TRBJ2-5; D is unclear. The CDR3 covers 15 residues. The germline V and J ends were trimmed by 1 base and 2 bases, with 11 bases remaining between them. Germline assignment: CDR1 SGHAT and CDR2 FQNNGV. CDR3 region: CASSLGGTEQETQYF. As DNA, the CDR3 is TGTGCCAGCAGCTTAGGAGGCACGGAGCAAGAGACCCAGTACTTC.

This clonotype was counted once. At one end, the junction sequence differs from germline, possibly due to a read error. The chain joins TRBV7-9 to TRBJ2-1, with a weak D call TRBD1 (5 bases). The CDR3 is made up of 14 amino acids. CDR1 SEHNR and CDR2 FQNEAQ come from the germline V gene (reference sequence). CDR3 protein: CASRRQGLNNVQFF. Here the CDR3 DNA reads TGTGCCAGCAGGCGGCAGGGCTTAAACAATGTGCAGTTCTTC.

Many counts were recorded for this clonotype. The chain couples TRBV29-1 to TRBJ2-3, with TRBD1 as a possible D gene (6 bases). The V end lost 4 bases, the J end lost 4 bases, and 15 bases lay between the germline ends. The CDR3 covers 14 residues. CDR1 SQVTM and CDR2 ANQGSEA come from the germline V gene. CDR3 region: CSVGGLGGPDTQYF. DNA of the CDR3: TGCAGCGTTGGAGGGTTAGGGGGTCCAGATACGCAGTATTTT.

This CDR3 is CASSVDYGQGPAGANVLTF. As DNA, the CDR3 is TGTGCCAGCAGCGTAGACTACGGACAGGGCCCGGCCGGGGCCAACGTCCTGACTTTC. This chain uses TRBV9 with TRBJ2-6; 8 positions match TRBD1. The CDR3 consists of 19 residues. Germline lookup yields CDR1 SGDLS and CDR2 YYNGEE. Germline trimming cut 0 bases from V and 4 bases from J; bases unmatched to any gene: 12.

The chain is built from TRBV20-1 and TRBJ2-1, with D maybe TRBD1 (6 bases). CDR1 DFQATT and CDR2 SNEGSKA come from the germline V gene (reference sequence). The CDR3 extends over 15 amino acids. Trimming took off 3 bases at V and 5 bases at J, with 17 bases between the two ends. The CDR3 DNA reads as TGCAGTGCTAGGAGAGGGGTGGACAGTGACAATGAGCAGTTCTTC. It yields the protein CSARRGVDSDNEQFF.

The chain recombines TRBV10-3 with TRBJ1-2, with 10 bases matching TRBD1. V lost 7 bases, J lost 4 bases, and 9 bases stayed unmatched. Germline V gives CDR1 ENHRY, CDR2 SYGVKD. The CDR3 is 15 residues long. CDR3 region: CAIIEGQGTIYGYTF. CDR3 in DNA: TGTGCCATCATCGAGGGACAGGGGACCATCTATGGCTACACCTTC.

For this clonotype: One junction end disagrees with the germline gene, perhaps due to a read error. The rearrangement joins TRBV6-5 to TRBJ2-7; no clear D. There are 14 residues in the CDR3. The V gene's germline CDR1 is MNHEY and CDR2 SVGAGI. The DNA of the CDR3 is TGTGCCAGCAGTTACCTCAGTAGTGGCGGAGAGCTGTACTTC. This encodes CASSYLSSGGELYF.

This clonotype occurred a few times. As DNA, the CDR3 is TGTGCCAGCAGCTTGACGGTCCAAACCGGGGAGCTGTTTTTT. Translated: CASSLTVQTGELFF. The V and J genes are TRBV5-6 and TRBJ2-2; D remains ambiguous. The CDR3 has 14 residues. The germline CDR1 and CDR2 sequences are SGHDT and YYEEEE. Trimming took 1 base from V and 5 from J, leaving 9 bases between them. Full variable domain (outside the CDR3, taken from reference TRBV5-6 and TRBJ2-2): DAGVTQSPTHLIKTRGQQVTLRCSPKSGHDTVSWYQQALGQGPQFIFQYYEEEERQRGNFPDRFSGHQFPNYSSELNVNALLLGDSALYLCASSLTVQTGELFFGEGSRLTVL.

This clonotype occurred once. The CDR3 reads CASSLLGGQWAISSQYF. CDR3 coding DNA: TGTGCCAGCAGCCTCCTCGGAGGACAGTGGGCGATCAGTTCACAGTATTTT. This chain connects TRBV11-2 to TRBJ2-3; D may be TRBD1 (6 bases). This CDR3 is 17 amino acids long. Trimming removed 5 bases from V and 12 bases from J, with 30 bases in between. Germline lookup yields CDR1 SGHAT and CDR2 FQNNGV.

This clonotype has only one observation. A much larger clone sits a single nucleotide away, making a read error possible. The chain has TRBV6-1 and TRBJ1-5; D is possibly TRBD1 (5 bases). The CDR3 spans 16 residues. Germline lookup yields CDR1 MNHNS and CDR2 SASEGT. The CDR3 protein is CGSSLTWDASNQPQHF. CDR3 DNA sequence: TGTGGCAGCAGTCTTACCTGGGACGCTAGCAATCAGCCCCAGCATTTT.

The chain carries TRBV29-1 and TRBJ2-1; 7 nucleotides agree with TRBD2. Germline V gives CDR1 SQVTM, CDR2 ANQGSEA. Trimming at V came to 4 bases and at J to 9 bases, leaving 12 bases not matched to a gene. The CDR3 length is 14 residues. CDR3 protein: CSVAPGWGGGEQFF. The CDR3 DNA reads TGCAGCGTTGCCCCTGGTTGGGGGGGGGGTGAGCAGTTCTTC.

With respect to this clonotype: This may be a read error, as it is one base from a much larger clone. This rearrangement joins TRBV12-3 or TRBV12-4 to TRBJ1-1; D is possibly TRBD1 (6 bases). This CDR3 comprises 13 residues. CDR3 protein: CTSSLQGNTEAFF. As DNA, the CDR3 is TGTACCAGCAGTTTACAGGGGAACACTGAAGCTTTCTTT.

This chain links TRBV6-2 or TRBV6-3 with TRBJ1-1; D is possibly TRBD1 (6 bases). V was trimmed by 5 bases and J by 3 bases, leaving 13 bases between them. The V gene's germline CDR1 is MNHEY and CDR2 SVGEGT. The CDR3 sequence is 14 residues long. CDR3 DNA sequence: TGTGCCAGCAGTGGAAACAGGGTAGACACTGAAGCTTTCTTT. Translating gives CASSGNRVDTEAFF.